The present T cell receptor beta chain was sequenced within a study of cytomegalovirus exposure and HLA in healthy donors. Overall study results and limits: First-cohort TCR clusters were later found to tend to co-occur in the 90 to 150 validation repertoires. A classifier reportedly called cytomegalovirus status with high sensitivity and specificity. As confirmed in vitro, three CMV-associated chains were specific for CMV antigens.

Germline V gene lookup returns CDR1 SEHNR and CDR2 FQNEAQ (reference sequence). The CDR3 runs 19 residues. Trimming removed 4 bases from V and 0 bases from J; junction bases left unmatched: 9. Among the roughly 120 subjects of the validation cohort, separate from the roughly 670-subject first cohort, were the donors. Some clones are missing from TCRdb's copy, which holds only in-frame ones; the method was immunoSEQ multiplex PCR. The sample records under 140,000 clones, approximately 89% being singletons. On this clone itself: As yet, its antigen is unknown.

This clonotype was sampled from a woman younger than 35 in good health and CMV-seronegative. Sample: PBMCs. V is TRBV7-9 and J is TRBJ2-2, with 12 bases identical to TRBD2. The CDR3 DNA sequence: TGTGCCAGCAGCTCTACCGGAGGGACTAGCGGGCCGAACACCGGGGAGCTGTTTTTT. Protein sequence: CASSSTGGTSGPNTGELFF.